The clone carrying this TCR beta chain was observed at least ten times. What it recognizes is unknown. The length of the CDR3 is 14 residues. Trimming took 5 bases from V and 4 from J; bases not matched to a gene: 7. CDR1 is DFQATT and CDR2 is SNEGSKA in the germline V gene (reference sequence). TCRdb recomputed calls from the RT-PCR reads with MiXCR, one row per CDR3 protein. The sample lists 650,000 to 800,000 distinct CDR3 sequences, less than 20% occurring once. The data belong to a study of response to subunit inactivated influenza vaccine. Study findings and constraints: The study's authors posited that every seasonal influenza vaccination enlists few new T cells.

The receptor was isolated from a man over 45 who received an inactivated influenza vaccine. The chain is built from TRBV20-1 and TRBJ1-5, with TRBD1 matching 8 bases. This specimen consisted of PBMCs from blood, obtained more than 4 days after vaccination. CDR3 sequence: CSAFQTGDNQPQHF. The CDR3 region has the DNA TGCAGTGCTTTCCAGACAGGGGATAATCAGCCCCAGCATTTT.